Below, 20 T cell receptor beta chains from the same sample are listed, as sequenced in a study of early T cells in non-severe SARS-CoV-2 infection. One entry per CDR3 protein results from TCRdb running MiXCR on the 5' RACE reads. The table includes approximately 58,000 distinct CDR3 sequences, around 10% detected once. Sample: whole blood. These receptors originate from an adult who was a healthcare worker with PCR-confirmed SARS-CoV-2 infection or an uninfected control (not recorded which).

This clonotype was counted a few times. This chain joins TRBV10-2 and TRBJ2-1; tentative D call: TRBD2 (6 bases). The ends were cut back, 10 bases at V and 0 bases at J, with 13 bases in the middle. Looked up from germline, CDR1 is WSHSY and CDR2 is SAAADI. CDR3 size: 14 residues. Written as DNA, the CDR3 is TGCGCCACCATCGCGGGGAGCTCCTACAATGAGCAGTTCTTC. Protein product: CATIAGSSYNEQFF.

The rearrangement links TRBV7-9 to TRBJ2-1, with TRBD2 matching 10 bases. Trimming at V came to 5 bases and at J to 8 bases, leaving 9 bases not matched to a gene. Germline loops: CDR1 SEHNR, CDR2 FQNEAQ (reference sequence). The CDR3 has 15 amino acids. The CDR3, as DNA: TGTGCCAGCAGCCAGGAGCTAGCGGGAGAGTATGAGCAGTTCTTC. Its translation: CASSQELAGEYEQFF.

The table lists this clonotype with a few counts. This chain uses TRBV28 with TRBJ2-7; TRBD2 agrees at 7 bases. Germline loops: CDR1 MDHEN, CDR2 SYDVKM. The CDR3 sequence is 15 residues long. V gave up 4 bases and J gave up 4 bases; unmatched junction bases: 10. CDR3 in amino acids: CASSSRGEAKYEQYF. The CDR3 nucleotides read TGTGCCAGCAGTTCCCGGGGGGAGGCCAAGTACGAGCAGTACTTC.

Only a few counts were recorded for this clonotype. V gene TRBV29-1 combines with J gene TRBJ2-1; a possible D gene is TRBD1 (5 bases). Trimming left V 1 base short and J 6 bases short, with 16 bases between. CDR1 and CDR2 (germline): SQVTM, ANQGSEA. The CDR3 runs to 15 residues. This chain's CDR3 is CSVEGGGRRGNEQFF. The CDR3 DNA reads TGCAGCGTTGAAGGGGGTGGCAGAAGGGGCAATGAGCAGTTCTTC.

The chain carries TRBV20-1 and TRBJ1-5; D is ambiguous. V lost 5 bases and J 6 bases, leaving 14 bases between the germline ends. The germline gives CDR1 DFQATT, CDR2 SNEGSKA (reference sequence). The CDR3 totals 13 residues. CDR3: CSAYSVGSQPQHF. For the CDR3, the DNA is TGCAGTGCTTATTCGGTCGGGAGTCAGCCCCAGCATTTT.

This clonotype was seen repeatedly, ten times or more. The CDR3 reads CASSLDRSTETQYF. In DNA, the CDR3 is TGTGCCAGCAGCTTGGACAGATCAACAGAGACCCAGTACTTC. The chain recombines TRBV5-6 with TRBJ2-5; no reliable D call. The length of the CDR3 is 14 residues. With 0 bases removed from V and 4 bases from J, the gap between germline ends came to 10 bases. Germline lookup yields CDR1 SGHDT and CDR2 YYEEEE.

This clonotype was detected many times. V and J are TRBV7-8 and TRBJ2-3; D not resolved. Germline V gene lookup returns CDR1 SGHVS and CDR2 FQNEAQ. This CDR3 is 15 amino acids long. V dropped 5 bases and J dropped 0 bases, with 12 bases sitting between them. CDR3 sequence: CASSPDPQSTDTQYF. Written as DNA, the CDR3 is TGTGCCAGCAGCCCGGACCCGCAAAGCACAGATACGCAGTATTTT.

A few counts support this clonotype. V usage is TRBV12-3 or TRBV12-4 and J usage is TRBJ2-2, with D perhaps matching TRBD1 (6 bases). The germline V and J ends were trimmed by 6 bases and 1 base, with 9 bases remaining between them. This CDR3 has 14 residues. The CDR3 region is CASSPTGNTGELFF. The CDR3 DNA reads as TGTGCCAGCAGCCCGACAGGGAACACCGGGGAGCTGTTTTTT.

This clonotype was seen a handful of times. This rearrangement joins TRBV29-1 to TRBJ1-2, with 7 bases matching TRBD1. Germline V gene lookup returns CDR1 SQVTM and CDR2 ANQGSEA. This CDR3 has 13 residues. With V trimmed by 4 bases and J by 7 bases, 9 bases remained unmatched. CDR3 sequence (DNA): TGCAGCGTTGGGGGACAGCATGGGAGTGGCTACACCTTC. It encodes CSVGGQHGSGYTF.

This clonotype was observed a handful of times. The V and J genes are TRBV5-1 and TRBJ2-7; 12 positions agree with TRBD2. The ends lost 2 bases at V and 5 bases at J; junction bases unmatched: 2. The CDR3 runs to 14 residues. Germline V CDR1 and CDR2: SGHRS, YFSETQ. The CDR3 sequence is CASSFRLAGDEQYF. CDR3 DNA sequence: TGCGCCAGCAGCTTTAGACTAGCGGGGGACGAGCAGTACTTC.

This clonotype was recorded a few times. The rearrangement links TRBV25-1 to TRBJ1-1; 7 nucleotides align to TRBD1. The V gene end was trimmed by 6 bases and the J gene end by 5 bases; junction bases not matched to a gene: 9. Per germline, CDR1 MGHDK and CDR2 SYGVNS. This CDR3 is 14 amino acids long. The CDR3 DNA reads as TGTGCCAGCAGCCTTACAGGGGTGAGGACTGAAGCTTTCTTT. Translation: CASSLTGVRTEAFF.

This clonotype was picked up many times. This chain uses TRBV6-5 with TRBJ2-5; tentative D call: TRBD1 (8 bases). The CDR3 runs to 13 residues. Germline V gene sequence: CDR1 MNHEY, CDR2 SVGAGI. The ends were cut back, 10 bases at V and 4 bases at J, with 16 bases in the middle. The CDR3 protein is CATNNRGGETQYF. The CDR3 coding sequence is TGTGCCACTAATAACAGGGGGGGAGAGACCCAGTACTTC.

CDR3 sequence reads: CASSLRGDNSPLHF. Written as DNA, the CDR3 is TGTGCCAGCAGTTTGCGAGGGGATAATTCACCCCTCCACTTT. The V call is TRBV12-3 or TRBV12-4, the J call TRBJ1-6; perhaps TRBD1 as D (5 bases). The CDR3 length is 14 residues. V was shortened by 3 bases and J by 5 bases, with 8 bases between the two germline ends.

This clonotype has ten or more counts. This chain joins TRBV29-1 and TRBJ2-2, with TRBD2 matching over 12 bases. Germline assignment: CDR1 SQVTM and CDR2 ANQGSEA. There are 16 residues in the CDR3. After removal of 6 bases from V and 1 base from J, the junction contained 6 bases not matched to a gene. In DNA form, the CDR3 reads TGCAGCGTCGAGGGACTAGCGGGTCTGAACACCGGGGAGCTGTTTTTT. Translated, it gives CSVEGLAGLNTGELFF.

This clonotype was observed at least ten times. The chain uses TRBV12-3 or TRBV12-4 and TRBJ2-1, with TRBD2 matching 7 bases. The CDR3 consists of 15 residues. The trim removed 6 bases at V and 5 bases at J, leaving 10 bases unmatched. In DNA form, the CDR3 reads TGTGCCAGCAGCCGACCGGGGCGGGGGAACAATGAGCAGTTCTTC. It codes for CASSRPGRGNNEQFF.

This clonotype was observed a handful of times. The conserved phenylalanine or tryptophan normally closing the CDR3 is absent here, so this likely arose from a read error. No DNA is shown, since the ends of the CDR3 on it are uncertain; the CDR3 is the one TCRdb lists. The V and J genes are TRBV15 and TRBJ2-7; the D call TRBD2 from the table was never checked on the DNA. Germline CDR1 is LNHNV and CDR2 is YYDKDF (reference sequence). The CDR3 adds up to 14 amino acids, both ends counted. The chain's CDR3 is CATSRDKREGPLHL.

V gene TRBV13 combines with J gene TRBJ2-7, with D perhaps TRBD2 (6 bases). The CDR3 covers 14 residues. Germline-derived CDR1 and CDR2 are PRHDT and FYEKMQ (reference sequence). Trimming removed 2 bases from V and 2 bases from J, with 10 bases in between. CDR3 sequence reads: CASSLSGTPYEQYF. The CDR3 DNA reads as TGTGCCAGCAGCTTATCGGGGACTCCCTACGAGCAGTACTTC.

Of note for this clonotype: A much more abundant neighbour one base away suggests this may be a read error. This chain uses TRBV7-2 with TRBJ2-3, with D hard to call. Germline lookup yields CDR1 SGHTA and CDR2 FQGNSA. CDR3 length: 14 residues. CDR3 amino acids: CVSSLGQFTDTQYF. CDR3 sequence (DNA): TGTGTCAGCAGCTTAGGGCAGTTCACAGATACGCAGTATTTT.

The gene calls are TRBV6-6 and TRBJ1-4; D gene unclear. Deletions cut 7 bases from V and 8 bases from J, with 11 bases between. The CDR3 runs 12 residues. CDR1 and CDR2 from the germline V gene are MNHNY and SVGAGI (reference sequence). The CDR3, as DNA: TGTGCCAGCAATGGAGGTCGGGAAAAACTGTTTTTT. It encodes CASNGGREKLFF.

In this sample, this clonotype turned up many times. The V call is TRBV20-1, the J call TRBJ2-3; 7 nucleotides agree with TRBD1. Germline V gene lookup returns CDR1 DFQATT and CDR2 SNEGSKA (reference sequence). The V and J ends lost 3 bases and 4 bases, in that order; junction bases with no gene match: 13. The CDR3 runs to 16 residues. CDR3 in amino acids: CSASLPGGRGSDTQYF. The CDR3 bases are TGCAGTGCTAGTCTCCCAGGGGGTAGAGGCTCAGATACGCAGTATTTT.